This T cell receptor beta chain was captured in a study of shared clonotypes between healthy human individuals (dated by TCRdb to about 2020). In terms of the full investigation: Two women and three men aged 18 to 49 years were included in the cohort. To estimate repertoire size and how much clonotypes are shared between individuals, the study performed deep sequencing of blood TCR repertoires from roughly five healthy adults. Per donor, leukapheresis produced somewhere between about 0.85 and 8.9 billion PBMCs. To increase sequencing depth and limit assay-specific biases, different laboratories used diverse techniques to prepare libraries and sequence TCR repertoires. Per donor, three plates each were used for CD4 naive and CD4 memory, two for CD8 naive, and one for CD8 memory. Study-wide findings and limitations: Sampling was restricted to blood, and TCR repertoires in tissues likely differ from the TCR repertoires found in blood. Even with the large sequencing depth, rarefaction of the sorted-subset datasets indicated that sequencing was incomplete. Compared with non-shared clonotypes, clonotypes shared by all four sorted-subset donors had higher generation probabilities. Pairwise subsampling indicated that sequencing depth was expected to affect the degree of clonotype sharing among donors. Across a handful of donors, about 5.2% of naive CD4, roughly 3.8% of naive CD8, 2.3% of memory CD4, and approximately 0.4% of memory CD8 clonotypes were shared. Estimated clonotype richness was generally larger for naive than for memory subsets. Because the study included only a small number of donors, the genetic and exposure-history diversity represented was limited.

V gives up 3 bases and J gives up 5 bases, and the segment between their germline ends measures 7 bases. CDR1 and CDR2 were assigned from the germline V gene as KGHSH and LQKENI. Including cysteine and phenylalanine, the CDR3 has 13 amino acids. Here the CDR3 DNA is all that survives: 39 bases in frame from base 1. TCR CDR3 regions were amplified from genomic DNA by multiplex PCR using the deep immunoSEQ assay. Genomic DNA extracted from each cell subset was distributed evenly over all wells of several immunoSEQ 96-well plates, and each plate served as one replicate. For sorted subsets, 200 to 250 ng genomic DNA, equal to about 30,000 T cell genomes, was loaded into each replicate PCR. The purified libraries were quantified using a Qubit 3.0 fluorometer, sized with a Bioanalyzer 2100, and then quantified again using the KAPA Library Quantification kit. Every immunoSEQ 96-well plate was sequenced on a separate single-read 150-cycle Illumina NextSeq 550 flow cell. The authors' pipeline ran thus. Because the immunoSEQ output held only junctional sequences and lacked quality scores, the filtering could not match the filtering applied to full-length reads. Sequences were annotated with PyIR, a Python wrapper for IgBLAST v1.9, and V/J genes and CDR3 were assigned using IMGT germline references. Reads were filtered out if the reads had weak V/J assignments (E-value above 1e-6), no CDR3, stop codons, out-of-frame junctions, or ambiguous translated residues. V3J clonotypes were defined as sequences sharing an identical inferred V gene, J gene, and CDR3 amino acid sequence. To compute the percentage overlap between repertoires, the number of shared unique clonotypes was divided by the size of the smaller repertoire. Repertoire richness was assessed with RTK rarefaction, the Chao1 estimator, and Recon v2.1 estimates of unobserved clonotypes. Generation probabilities for all TCRbeta clonotypes obtained by the gDNA method from a few donors were computed using OLGA. TCRdb provides this immuneACCESS table in a form limited to in-frame rearrangements. Some clones are lacking; in checked studies, under half of them reflect an unresolved V gene, and why the rest are absent is not known. The V and J calls and clone size are taken from that table; D and trimming were inferred from the DNA. This sample has some 1.5 million clones in its table, and roughly 96% of those were observed once. Roughly 1.2% of the sample belongs to the ten largest clones.

The donors were healthy, HIV-negative adults who had no recently reported acute infections or vaccinations. Every donor was a Caucasian adult residing in Nashville, Tennessee, USA. CD4+ T cells were enriched by magnetic negative selection; naive cells were then positively selected on CD45RA, and the negative fraction formed the memory subset. After blood collection by leukapheresis, PBMCs were isolated using Ficoll-Histopaque density gradient centrifugation and then cryopreserved in the vapor phase of liquid nitrogen. Purity and quantity of every magnetically sorted T cell population were checked by analytical flow cytometry. Genomic DNA was isolated from each sorted fraction and quantified by UV absorbance on a Nanodrop 2000c. Note on this clone: Its antigen is still unknown. Base qualities are not recorded, but no much larger clone differs from it by a single base. Additional DNA sequences in this sample encode the identical CDR3.

The sequence is built from TRBV18 and TRBJ2-2; TRBD1 is a weak D gene call, 5 bases matching. Material: naive CD4+ T cells sorted from blood. Per the publication, the cell subset or site label means: CD45RA+ positively selected. The receptor was derived from a man younger than 45 in good health. The DNA sequence reads TGTGCCAGCTCACCTCAGGGTACCGGGGAGCTGTTTTTT. Translated, this is CASSPQGTGELFF.